A selection of T cell receptor beta chains follows, all from one sample in a study of shared clonotypes between healthy human individuals. Profiled with immunoSEQ multiplex PCR; TCRdb holds only in-frame clones, not every one. The sample includes roughly 2.4 million clones, around 95% seen only once; the top ten take around 0.13%. Material: naive CD4+ T cells sorted from blood. These receptors all come from a young man in good health. The CDR3 runs from the conserved cysteine through the conserved F or W. A D gene is named only where the DNA matches it firmly. Clone sizes are given selectively: once, few, many, or a class where the clone is expanded.

V	J	size	D	DNA	CDR3
TRBV19	TRBJ2-3	NA	NA	TGTGCCAGTAGTCGCCCCCGGGATCTACGGGGAGATACGCAGTATTTT	CASSRPRDLRGDTQYF
TRBV5-1	TRBJ1-2	NA	TRBD1	TGCGCCAGCAGCTTGCCCGTTCCGGGACAGGGGGATGGCTACACCTTC	CASSLPVPGQGDGYTF
TRBV5-1	TRBJ2-1	NA	TRBD1	TGTGCCAGCAGCTTACAGGGGTACAATGAGCAGTTCTTC	CASSLQGYNEQFF
TRBV7-2	TRBJ2-7	NA	NA	TGTGCCAGCAGTTCTCCGACACTCCCCTACGAGCAGTACTTC	CASSSPTLPYEQYF
TRBV7-2	TRBJ1-2	NA	NA	TGTGCCAGCAGCTTAGCGCCAGAGACAAACTATGGCTACACCTTC	CASSLAPETNYGYTF
TRBV7-3	TRBJ2-5	NA	NA	TGTGCCAGCAGCGCCCGACCCGGAGAGACCCAGTACTTC	CASSARPGETQYF
TRBV10-1	TRBJ2-1	NA	NA	TGCGCCAGCAGTGAGTCTGCGGGGCAAGGAAACAATGAGCAGTTCTTC	CASSESAGQGNNEQFF
TRBV4-1	TRBJ2-5	NA	TRBD2	TGCGCCAGCAGCCAAGCCCGTATTAGCGGGGGGTTACAAGAGACCCAGTACTTC	CASSQARISGGLQETQYF
TRBV7-2	TRBJ1-1	NA	TRBD1	TGTGCCAGCACCCCAGGGGGTGTGAACACTGAAGCTTTCTTT	CASTPGGVNTEAFF
TRBV27	TRBJ2-1	once	NA	TGTGCCAGCAGTTTATCCGGGGCAGGCAGCTACAATGAGCAGTTCTTC	CASSLSGAGSYNEQFF
TRBV14	TRBJ1-6	NA	NA	TGTGCCAGCAGCCAAGAGAAGGGAGTCGTCTATAATTCACCCCTCCACTTT	CASSQEKGVVYNSPLHF
TRBV27	TRBJ2-7	once	NA	TGTGCCAGCAGCCCCATGTGGAACTCCTACGAGCAGTACTTC	CASSPMWNSYEQYF
TRBV29-1	TRBJ2-7	once	NA	TGCAGCGTATCCGGGACGGTTACCTACGAGCAGTACTTC	CSVSGTVTYEQYF
TRBV4-1	TRBJ1-1	NA	TRBD1	TGCGCCAGCAGCCAACCGACAGGGGGGATGAACACTGAAGCTTTCTTT	CASSQPTGGMNTEAFF
TRBV28	TRBJ1-2	NA	NA	TGTGCCAGCAGTTTAAGGGAAAACTATGGCTACACCTTC	CASSLRENYGYTF
TRBV9	TRBJ2-2	NA	TRBD1	TGTGCCAGCAGGCCCGGGCCGACAGGGGACACCGGGGAGCTGTTTTTT	CASRPGPTGDTGELFF
TRBV6-1	TRBJ2-3	NA	NA	TGTGCCAGCAGTCCCTACAGGGGCACAGATACGCAGTATTTT	CASSPYRGTDTQYF
TRBV5-1	TRBJ2-1	NA	NA	TGCGCCAGCAGCTCGACGGGACGAGCGGGCCCCTACAATGAGCAGTTCTTC	CASSSTGRAGPYNEQFF
TRBV5-1	TRBJ1-2	NA	NA	TGCGCCAGCAGTGATGCAGGCGATCCTTCGAATGGCTACACCTTC	CASSDAGDPSNGYTF
TRBV5-1	TRBJ2-1	NA	NA	TGCGCCAGCAGCTTTGCTGCCAATGAGCAGTTCTTC	CASSFAANEQFF
TRBV6-5	TRBJ2-7	once	TRBD2	TGTGCCAGCAGTTACTCAGGACTAGCGGGAGGCTACGAGCAGTACTTC	CASSYSGLAGGYEQYF
TRBV19	TRBJ1-5	NA	NA	TGTGCCTGCTCACGTGAAAGCAATCAGCCCCAGCATTTT	CACSRESNQPQHF
TRBV2	TRBJ1-1	NA	NA	TGTGCCAGCAGACCGGGAGGCGAGACTGAAGCTTTCTTT	CASRPGGETEAFF
TRBV2	TRBJ2-3	NA	NA	TGTGCCAGCAGTGTAGGGTTAGGGACAGATACGCAGTATTTT	CASSVGLGTDTQYF
TRBV19	TRBJ1-3	NA	NA	TGTGCCAGTAGTCGCCTTTCCGGAAGCTCTGGAAACACCATATATTTT	CASSRLSGSSGNTIYF
TRBV10-3	TRBJ2-1	NA	TRBD1	TGTGCCATCAGGGAAAACAGGGGATCCTACAATGAGCAGTTCTTC	CAIRENRGSYNEQFF
TRBV2	TRBJ2-3	NA	NA	TGTGCCAGCAGTGCGACCCGGCTCCCCACAGATACGCAGTATTTT	CASSATRLPTDTQYF
TRBV5-6	TRBJ2-7	NA	TRBD2	TGTGCCAGCAGCTTGGTAGTCACTAGCGGGAGGACCGAGCAGTACTTC	CASSLVVTSGRTEQYF
TRBV11-2	TRBJ2-5	NA	NA	TGTGCCAGCAGCCTAGGGAGGTCAGAGACCCAGTACTTC	CASSLGRSETQYF
TRBV25-1	TRBJ2-1	NA	TRBD2	TGTGCCAGCAGGACTAGCGGGGGAGGGAATGAGCAGTTCTTC	CASRTSGGGNEQFF
TRBV6-1	TRBJ2-7	NA	NA	TGTGCCAGCAGGAACAGGGAGGGGTTCTACGAGCAGTACTTC	CASRNREGFYEQYF
TRBV30	TRBJ1-3	NA	TRBD1	TGTGCCTGGAGTCGTAGCGGGACAGGGGGCAGGAACACCATATATTTT	CAWSRSGTGGRNTIYF
TRBV29-1	TRBJ2-3	NA	NA	TGCAGCGCATCTAAAGCTAGCGTCAGCACAGATACGCAGTATTTT	CSASKASVSTDTQYF
TRBV5-6	TRBJ2-1	NA	NA	TGTGCCAGCAGCTTGTTGAGCGAAAGCTCCTACAATGAGCAGTTCTTC	CASSLLSESSYNEQFF
TRBV7-9	TRBJ2-3	NA	TRBD1	TGTGCCAGCAGCTTAGCCCGGGACAGAAGCACAGATACGCAGTATTTT	CASSLARDRSTDTQYF
TRBV4-3	TRBJ2-7	NA	TRBD2	TGCGCCAGCAGCCGGTCACTAGCGGACTCCTACGAGCAGTACTTC	CASSRSLADSYEQYF
TRBV19	TRBJ2-7	NA	NA	TGTGCCAGTAGTATGTTTACCGGGAAAGGACCCACAGGGAAGATCTCCTACGAGCAGTACTTC	CASSMFTGKGPTGKISYEQYF
TRBV4-3	TRBJ1-2	NA	NA	TGCGCCAGCAGCCAAGCGGCAGGTCCGTACGTCTATGGCTACACCTTC	CASSQAAGPYVYGYTF
TRBV19	TRBJ2-1	NA	TRBD2	TGTGCCAGTAGTACCGGCGTCCCCGGGACTAGCTTGGGGGGTGAGCAGTTCTTC	CASSTGVPGTSLGGEQFF
TRBV10-2	TRBJ1-3	NA	NA	TGCGCCAGCAGTCCGACAACCTCTGGAAACACCATATATTTT	CASSPTTSGNTIYF
TRBV25-1	TRBJ2-5	NA	NA	TGTGCCAGCAGTGAAGGGGTACAGGCCGGTCAAGAGACCCAGTACTTC	CASSEGVQAGQETQYF
TRBV2	TRBJ2-1	NA	TRBD2	TGTGCCAGCAGTGGGACTAGCGGGGGGCCTAGCTCCTACAATGAGCAGTTCTTC	CASSGTSGGPSSYNEQFF
TRBV30	TRBJ1-5	NA	TRBD1	TGTGCCTGGAGTGTGGGGACAGGGGGGGATCAGCCCCAGCATTTT	CAWSVGTGGDQPQHF
TRBV5-4	TRBJ2-5	NA	NA	TGTGCCAGCAGCTTAAAAGGACAGAAAGAGACCCAGTACTTC	CASSLKGQKETQYF
TRBV6-1	TRBJ1-2	NA	NA	TGTGCCAGCAGTTCAAACCCACAGGGCGCCTATGGCTACACCTTC	CASSSNPQGAYGYTF
TRBV5-4	TRBJ2-1	NA	TRBD2	TGTGCCAGCAGCAAGGGGACTAGCGGGAGGGATGATGAGCAGTTCTTC	CASSKGTSGRDDEQFF
TRBV11-2	TRBJ2-7	NA	TRBD1	TGTGCCAGCAGCTCCACAGGGACAGGAGACTCCTACGAGCAGTACTTC	CASSSTGTGDSYEQYF
TRBV27	TRBJ2-7	NA	TRBD1	TGTGCCAGCACCGGGACAGGGAACCTACGTGAGCAGTACTTC	CASTGTGNLREQYF
TRBV10-1	TRBJ2-3	NA	NA	TGCGCCAGCAGTGAAGGGTTCACAGATACGCAGTATTTT	CASSEGFTDTQYF
TRBV5-1	TRBJ2-2	NA	NA	TGCGCCAGCAGCTTGGCCCTGCAAGGCGGCAGGGAGCTGTTTTTT	CASSLALQGGRELFF
TRBV19	TRBJ1-5	NA	TRBD1	TGTGCCAGTAGGAGGACAGGGGGGGATCAGCCCCAGCATTTT	CASRRTGGDQPQHF
TRBV11-2	TRBJ1-1	NA	NA	TGTGCCAGCAGCGTCGTGCAGGGTTTTGAAGCTTTCTTT	CASSVVQGFEAFF
TRBV6-6	TRBJ1-6	NA	NA	TGTGCCAGCAGCCGGGTCCTAGTATCACCCCTCCACTTT	CASSRVLVSPLHF
TRBV7-2	TRBJ2-3	NA	NA	TGTGCCAGCAGCTCGCAGCGGGTGGGCACAGATACGCAGTATTTT	CASSSQRVGTDTQYF
TRBV2	TRBJ2-5	NA	NA	TGTGCCAGCAGTGAGGAGCTAGCGACCCAGTACTTC	CASSEELATQYF